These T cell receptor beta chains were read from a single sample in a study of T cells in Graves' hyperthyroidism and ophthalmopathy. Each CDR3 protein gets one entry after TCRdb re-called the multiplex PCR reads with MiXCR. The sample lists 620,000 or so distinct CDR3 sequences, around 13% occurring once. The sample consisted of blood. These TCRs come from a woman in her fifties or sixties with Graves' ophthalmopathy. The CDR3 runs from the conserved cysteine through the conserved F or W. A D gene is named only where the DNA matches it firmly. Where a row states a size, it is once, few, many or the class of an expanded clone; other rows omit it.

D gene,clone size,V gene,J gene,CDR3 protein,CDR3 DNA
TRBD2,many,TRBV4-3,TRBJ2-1,CASSQDPGTSVYNEQFF,TGCGCCAGCAGCCAAGATCCTGGGACTAGCGTTTACAATGAGCAGTTCTTC
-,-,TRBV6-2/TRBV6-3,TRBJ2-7,CASSYGTSLTYEQYF,TGTGCCAGCAGTTACGGGACATCTCTTACCTACGAGCAGTACTTC
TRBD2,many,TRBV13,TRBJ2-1,CASSSSLLAGEGHNEQFF,TGTGCCAGCAGCTCAAGTTTACTCGCGGGAGAGGGGCACAATGAGCAGTTCTTC
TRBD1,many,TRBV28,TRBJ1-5,CASSLPDRGPQHF,TGTGCCAGCAGTCTCCCGGACAGGGGGCCCCAGCATTTT
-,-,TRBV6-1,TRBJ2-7,CASTTGGRFYEQYF,TGTGCCAGCACAACCGGGGGGCGCTTCTACGAGCAGTACTTC
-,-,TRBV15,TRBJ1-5,CATSRDLQPQHF,TGTGCCACCAGCAGAGATTTGCAGCCCCAGCATTTT
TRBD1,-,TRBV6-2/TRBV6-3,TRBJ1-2,CASSYRDSNYGYTF,TGTGCCAGCAGTTACCGGGACAGCAACTATGGCTACACCTTC
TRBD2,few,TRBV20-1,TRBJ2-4,CSATIAGGPLIKNIQYF,TGCAGTGCTACGATAGCGGGAGGGCCTTTAATAAAAAACATTCAGTACTTC
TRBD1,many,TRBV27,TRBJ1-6,CASSLRQGLPLHF,TGTGCCAGCAGTCTCCGACAGGGACTACCCCTCCACTTT
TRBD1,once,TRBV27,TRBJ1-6,CASSLLRQDRAGSPLHF,TGTGCCAGCAGTTTACTTCGTCAGGACAGGGCGGGTTCACCCCTCCACTTT
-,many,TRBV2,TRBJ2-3,CASSFAEATDTQYF,TGTGCCAGCAGTTTTGCTGAAGCCACAGATACGCAGTATTTT
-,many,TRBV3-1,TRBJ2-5,CASSQLVRAQYF,TGTGCCAGCAGCCAACTGGTGAGGGCCCAGTACTTC
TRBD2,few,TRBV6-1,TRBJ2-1,CASCRLAGVDEQFF,TGTGCCAGCTGCCGACTAGCGGGAGTCGATGAGCAGTTCTTC
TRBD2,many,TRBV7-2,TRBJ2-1,CASSSGLAGANEQFF,TGTGCCAGCAGCTCGGGACTAGCGGGAGCCAATGAGCAGTTCTTC
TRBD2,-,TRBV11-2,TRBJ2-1,CASTDSGGWNEQFF,TGTGCCAGCACCGATAGCGGGGGTTGGAATGAGCAGTTCTTC
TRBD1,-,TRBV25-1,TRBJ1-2,CASSETYRGTGGYTF,TGTGCCAGCAGTGAAACCTACAGGGGTACGGGTGGCTACACCTTC
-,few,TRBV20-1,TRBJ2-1,CSARDLAGTSYNEQFF,TGCAGTGCTAGAGATCTGGCGGGTACCTCCTACAATGAGCAGTTCTTC
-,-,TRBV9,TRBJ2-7,CASSISPGVGVDEQYF,TGTGCCAGCAGCATCAGTCCGGGGGTGGGAGTGGACGAGCAGTACTTC
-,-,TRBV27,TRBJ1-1,CATRPTDNWNTEAFF,TGTGCCACCCGACCGACCGACAACTGGAACACTGAAGCTTTCTTT
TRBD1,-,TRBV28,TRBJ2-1,CANRQGNNEQFF,TGTGCCAACAGACAGGGAAACAATGAGCAGTTCTTC
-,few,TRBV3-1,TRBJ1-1,CASSHTTGRTEAFF,TGTGCCAGCAGCCATACTACAGGGCGCACTGAAGCTTTCTTT
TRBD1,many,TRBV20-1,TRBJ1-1,CSARDFDRGPTLDTEAFF,TGCAGTGCTAGAGATTTCGACAGGGGGCCAACCCTCGACACTGAAGCTTTCTTT
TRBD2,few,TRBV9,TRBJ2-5,CASSVSTSGSETQYF,TGTGCCAGCAGCGTATCGACTAGCGGGAGTGAGACCCAGTACTTC
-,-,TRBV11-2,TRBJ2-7,CASSNRDWFYEQYF,TGTGCCAGCAGCAACCGGGACTGGTTCTACGAGCAGTACTTC
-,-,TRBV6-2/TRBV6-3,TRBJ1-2,CASSYSSGYYGYTF,TGTGCCAGCAGTTACTCCTCAGGATACTATGGCTACACCTTC
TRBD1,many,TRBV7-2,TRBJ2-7,CASRRFRDRSYEQYF,TGTGCCAGCAGAAGATTTCGGGACAGGTCCTACGAGCAGTACTTC
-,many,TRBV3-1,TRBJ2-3,CASSQRTARARTQYF,TGTGCCAGCAGCCAGAGGACAGCCCGTGCACGGACGCAGTATTTT
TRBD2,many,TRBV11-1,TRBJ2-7,CASSTSGLAASYEQYF,TGTGCCAGCAGCACATCGGGACTAGCGGCGTCCTACGAGCAGTACTTC
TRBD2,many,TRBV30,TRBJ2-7,CAWSEGTSDYYEQYF,TGTGCCTGGAGCGAGGGGACTAGCGACTACTACGAGCAGTACTTC
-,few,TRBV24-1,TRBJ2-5,CATSDSGTGSETQYF,TGTGCCACCAGTGACTCCGGGACGGGCTCAGAGACCCAGTACTTC
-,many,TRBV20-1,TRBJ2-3,CSARSGTDTQYF,TGCAGTGCTAGATCCGGCACAGATACGCAGTATTTT
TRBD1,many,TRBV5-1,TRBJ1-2,CASSWGGQNYGYTF,TGCGCCAGCAGCTGGGGGGGACAGAACTATGGCTACACCTTC
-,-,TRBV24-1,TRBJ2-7,CATRGRQEFHYEQYF,TGTGCCACCCGTGGGAGACAGGAATTCCATTACGAGCAGTACTTC